What follows are 24 T cell receptor beta chains derived from one specimen sequenced in a study of T cells in narcolepsy. Sequenced by immunoSEQ multiplex PCR; TCRdb stores in-frame clones only, minus some. The data show tens of thousands of clones, with around 85% seen just once and 1.5% to 2% held by the top ten. The sequenced sample consisted of CD45RA- memory CD4+ T cells from PBMCs. The receptors were gathered from a human donor with narcolepsy.

V usage is TRBV1 and J usage is TRBJ2-1; the table's TRBD2 call for D was not verified on the DNA. TRBV1 is a listed pseudogene. CDR3 length equals 15 residues. For the CDR3, the DNA is TGCACCAGCAGCCCAGGACTAGCACGGTACAATGAGCAGTTCTTC. Its translation: CTSSPGLARYNEQFF.

This chain links TRBV6-9 with TRBJ1-3; 8 nucleotides line up with TRBD1. This CDR3 region has 17 residues. V was clipped by 4 bases and J by 0 bases; unmatched bases: 8. Germline CDR1 MNHGY, CDR2 SVAAGI. CDR3 DNA sequence: TGTGCCAGCAGTTTCCGACAGGGGCGCAACTCTGGAAACACCATATATTTT. Translating it yields CASSFRQGRNSGNTIYF.

This clone was counted a few times. This chain uses TRBV18 with TRBJ1-4; 9 bases are shared with TRBD1. This CDR3 is built from 16 residues. Germline V CDR1 and CDR2: KGHSH, LQKENI. V shed 5 bases and J 4 bases; nucleotides not matched to a gene: 8. As DNA, the CDR3 is TGTGCCAGCTCAGACCCCGGACAGGGGATTAATGAAAAACTGTTTTTT. The encoded protein is CASSDPGQGINEKLFF.

The chain employs TRBV5-1 and TRBJ2-2, with D possibly being TRBD2 (6 bases). The V gene's germline CDR1 is SGHRS and CDR2 YFSETQ. CDR3 length: 13 residues. V shed 4 bases and J shed 4 bases, with 8 bases lying between them. CDR3: CASSRTTTGELFF. CDR3 in DNA: TGCGCCAGCAGCCGGACTACCACCGGGGAGCTGTTTTTT.

The chain couples TRBV29-1 to TRBJ1-2; perhaps TRBD1 as D (6 bases). The germline gives CDR1 SQVTM, CDR2 ANQGSEA. The CDR3 is 14 amino acids. V was clipped by 2 bases and J by 7 bases, with 17 bases between them. CDR3 sequence: CSVEQDRTFFGYTF. DNA of the CDR3: TGCAGCGTTGAACAAGACAGGACTTTTTTTGGCTACACCTTC. Based on the CDR3 plus reference TRBV29-1 and TRBJ1-2, the full variable domain is SAVISQKPSRDICQRGTSLTIQCQVDSQVTMMFWYRQQPGQSLTLIATANQGSEATYESGFVIDKFPISRPNLTFSTLTVSNMSPEDSSIYLCSVEQDRTFFGYTFGSGTRLTVV.

The CDR3 here is CASSQVGLGTEAFF. CDR3 coding DNA: TGCGCCAGCAGCCAAGTTGGACTGGGGACTGAAGCTTTCTTT. This chain connects TRBV4-3 to TRBJ1-1; no clear D. Trimming took 1 base from V and 5 from J, leaving 11 bases between them. Germline values: CDR1 LGHNA, CDR2 YSLEER. The CDR3 consists of 14 residues.

J is TRBJ1-5 and V is TRBV30; D is perhaps TRBD1 (6 bases). Trimming removed 5 bases from V and 5 bases from J, with 13 bases in between. CDR3 size: 13 residues. Germline V gives CDR1 GTSNPN, CDR2 SVGIG (reference sequence). The CDR3 spells CAWSGAGDQPQHF. The CDR3 nucleotides are TGTGCCTGGTCAGGGGCGGGCGATCAGCCCCAGCATTTT. The full variable domain, completed using reference TRBV30 and TRBJ1-5, is SQTIHQWPATLVQPVGSPLSLECTVEGTSNPNLYWYRQAAGRGLQLLFYSVGIGQISSEVPQNLSASRPQDRQFILSSKKLLLSDSGFYLCAWSGAGDQPQHFGDGTRLSIL.

The V gene is TRBV5-1, the J gene TRBJ2-3; D ambiguous. Germline V gene sequence: CDR1 SGHRS, CDR2 YFSETQ. The CDR3 spans 16 residues. Trimming pared 3 bases from V and 6 bases from J, leaving 20 bases between. For the CDR3, the DNA is TGCGCCAGCAGCTCCTCTCCCCCAAGCAGTGGGGATACGCAGTATTTT. Its protein product is CASSSSPPSSGDTQYF. The complete variable domain, with remaining parts taken from reference TRBV5-1 and TRBJ2-3, reads KAGVTQTPRYLIKTRGQQVTLSCSPISGHRSVSWYQQTPGQGLQFLFEYFSETQRNKGNFPGRFSGRQFSNSRSEMNVSTLELGDSALYLCASSSSPPSSGDTQYFGPGTRLTVL.

V and J are TRBV6-4 and TRBJ2-3; tentatively, D is TRBD1 (6 bases). V was clipped by 5 bases and J by 0 bases, with 9 bases between them. In germline, CDR1 is MRHNA, CDR2 SNTAGT. The CDR3 spans 14 residues. The CDR3 sequence is CASSTQGSTDTQYF. The CDR3 nucleotides are TGTGCCAGCAGTACCCAGGGGAGCACAGATACGCAGTATTTT.

The chain recombines TRBV16 with TRBJ2-6; tentatively, D is TRBD1 (7 bases). With 2 bases removed from V and 0 bases from J, the gap between germline ends came to 20 bases. Germline CDR1 and CDR2: KGHSY and FQNENV. The CDR3 totals 20 residues. The CDR3 nucleotides are TGTGCCAGCAGCCAACGGGGGCCGGGACAGTCGTTCTCTGGGGCCAACGTCCTGACTTTC. The encoded protein is CASSQRGPGQSFSGANVLTF.

The chain carries TRBV11-2 and TRBJ2-2; D may be TRBD2 (5 bases). The V end was cut by 5 bases, the J end by 1 base, with 11 bases between. Looked up from germline, CDR1 is SGHAT and CDR2 is FQNNGV. The CDR3 is 15 residues long. The CDR3 region is CASSPTTLNTGELFF. In DNA, the CDR3 is TGTGCCAGCAGCCCGACTACGTTGAACACCGGGGAGCTGTTTTTT.

J is TRBJ2-3 and V is TRBV5-6; the D gene is possibly TRBD2 (6 bases). Germline V gene data show CDR1 as SGHDT and CDR2 as YYEEEE. The length of the CDR3 is 16 residues. The V end was cut by 3 bases, the J end by 0 bases, with 14 bases between. Written as DNA, the CDR3 is TGTGCCAGCAGCTCGGGGGTGACCGCTAGCACAGATACGCAGTATTTT. This encodes CASSSGVTASTDTQYF.

V and J are TRBV6-1 and TRBJ1-5; the match to TRBD1 covers 8 bases. V lost 9 bases and J lost 2; bases outside the gene matches: 9. There are 15 residues in the CDR3. The germline gives CDR1 MNHNS, CDR2 SASEGT. Here the CDR3 reads CASKIQGDRNQPQHF. In DNA, the CDR3 is TGTGCCAGTAAAATACAGGGGGATCGCAATCAGCCCCAGCATTTT.

The chain combines TRBV18 with TRBJ1-4; no clear D gene. CDR1 KGHSH and CDR2 LQKENI come from the germline V gene. With 5 bases removed from V and 3 bases from J, the gap between germline ends came to 13 bases. The CDR3 runs to 15 residues. The CDR3 nucleotides read TGTGCCAGCTCAGCCATAGGCGGGGCTAATGAAAAACTGTTTTTT. It translates to CASSAIGGANEKLFF.

DNA of the CDR3: TGTGCCAGCAGAATAGGCGGAGTTAGCACAGATACGCAGTATTTT. Translation gives CASRIGGVSTDTQYF. The chain recombines TRBV7-2 with TRBJ2-3; D gene ambiguous. The CDR3 sequence is 15 residues long. V was clipped by 6 bases and J by 0 bases, with 13 bases between them. From germline, CDR1 is SGHTA and CDR2 FQGNSA.

This sequence joins TRBV25-1 and TRBJ2-5; TRBD1 or TRBD2 may be the D gene (5 bases each). CDR3 size: 16 residues. The V and J ends lost 6 bases and 5 bases respectively, with 22 bases between them. From germline, CDR1 is MGHDK and CDR2 SYGVNS. Written as DNA, the CDR3 is TGTGCCAGCAGAGGACACCCGGGACGGCGCCGGGAGACCCAGTACTTC. It encodes CASRGHPGRRRETQYF. The variable domain in full, completed from reference TRBV25-1 and TRBJ2-5, reads EADIYQTPRYLVIGTGKKITLECSQTMGHDKMYWYQQDPGMELHLIHYSYGVNSTEKGDLSSESTVSRIRTEHFPLTLESARPSHTSQYLCASRGHPGRRRETQYFGPGTRLLVL.

The chain combines TRBV18 with TRBJ1-5, with TRBD1 matching 7 bases. CDR3 size: 14 residues. Germline V lookup: CDR1 KGHSH, CDR2 LQKENI. With V trimmed by 4 bases and J by 3 bases, 3 bases remained unmatched. The CDR3 DNA is TGTGCCAGCTCACAACAGGGGAACAATCAGCCCCAGCATTTT. Protein: CASSQQGNNQPQHF.

The chain has TRBV7-8 and TRBJ1-3; TRBD1 might be the D (5 bases). Germline loops: CDR1 SGHVS, CDR2 FQNEAQ. V was clipped by 1 base and J by 4 bases, with 14 bases between them. The CDR3 is made up of 16 amino acids. CDR3 region: CASSLDRDLAGNTIYF. CDR3 in DNA: TGTGCCAGCAGCTTAGATCGGGACCTAGCGGGAAACACCATATATTTT.

This sequence joins TRBV10-3 and TRBJ1-4; 7 bases line up with TRBD1. V shed 3 bases, J shed 4 bases, and the junction held 8 bases outside the gene matches. Germline V gene sequence: CDR1 ENHRY, CDR2 SYGVKD. The CDR3 spans 16 residues. CDR3 amino acids: CAISDGETGRNEKLFF. Here the CDR3 DNA reads TGTGCCATCAGTGACGGAGAGACAGGGCGTAATGAAAAACTGTTTTTT.

This sequence joins TRBV5-1 and TRBJ1-1, with TRBD1 identical over 9 bases. CDR1 and CDR2 (germline): SGHRS, YFSETQ. The CDR3 spans 16 residues. After removal of 0 bases from V and 0 bases from J, the junction contained 3 bases not matched to a gene. CDR3 nucleotides: TGCGCCAGCAGCTTGGGGACAGGGGTCATGAACACTGAAGCTTTCTTT. Translation gives CASSLGTGVMNTEAFF.

The J gene is TRBJ2-3, the V gene TRBV9; D is ambiguous. V shed 3 bases and J shed 0 bases, with 8 bases lying between them. CDR1 and CDR2 (germline): SGDLS, YYNGEE. The CDR3 consists of 14 residues. CDR3 coding DNA: TGTGCCAGCAGCGCTGGACCTAGCACAGATACGCAGTATTTT. This encodes CASSAGPSTDTQYF.

This clone was seen just once. This chain joins TRBV29-1 and TRBJ2-7; 7 bases line up with TRBD2. The germline CDR1 and CDR2 sequences are SQVTM and ANQGSEA. This CDR3 is 13 amino acids long. Trimming cost V 4 bases and J 3 bases; bases outside gene matches: 6. CDR3 DNA: TGCAGCGTTGCGTTCAAGCGGGGCTACGAGCAGTACTTC. It yields the protein CSVAFKRGYEQYF.

This clone was seen a single time. CDR3 DNA: TGTGCCAGCAGTGAAGCCGAACAGGGGGTTCTCCAGACCCAGTACTTC. Its translation is CASSEAEQGVLQTQYF. The chain recombines TRBV6-1 with TRBJ2-5; 8 bases align to TRBD1. The CDR3 totals 16 residues. Germline V lookup: CDR1 MNHNS, CDR2 SASEGT. V dropped 0 bases and J dropped 6; count of bases not matched to a gene: 9.

V is TRBV10-3 and J is TRBJ2-4; a weak D match, TRBD2 (7 bases). V lost 2 bases and J lost 0, with 8 bases in between. CDR1 and CDR2 (germline): ENHRY, SYGVKD. This CDR3 contains 15 residues. In DNA, the CDR3 is TGTGCCATCAGTGAGGGGGGGGCAGCCAAAAACATTCAGTACTTC. Protein: CAISEGGAAKNIQYF.